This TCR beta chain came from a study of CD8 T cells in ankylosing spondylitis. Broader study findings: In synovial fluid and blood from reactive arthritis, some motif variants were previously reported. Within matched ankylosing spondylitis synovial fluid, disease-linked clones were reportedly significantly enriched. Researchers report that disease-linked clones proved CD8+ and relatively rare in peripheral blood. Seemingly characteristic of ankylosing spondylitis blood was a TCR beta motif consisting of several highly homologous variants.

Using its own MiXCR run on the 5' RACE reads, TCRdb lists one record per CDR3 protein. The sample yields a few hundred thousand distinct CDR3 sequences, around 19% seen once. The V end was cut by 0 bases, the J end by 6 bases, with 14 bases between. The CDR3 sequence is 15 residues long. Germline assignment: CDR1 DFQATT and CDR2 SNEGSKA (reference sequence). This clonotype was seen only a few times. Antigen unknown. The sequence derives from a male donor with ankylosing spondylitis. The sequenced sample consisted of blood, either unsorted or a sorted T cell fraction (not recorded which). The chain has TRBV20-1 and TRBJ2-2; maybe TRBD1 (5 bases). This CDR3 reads CSARDTQGRAGELFF. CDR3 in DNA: TGCAGTGCTAGAGATACGCAGGGAAGAGCCGGGGAGCTGTTTTTT.